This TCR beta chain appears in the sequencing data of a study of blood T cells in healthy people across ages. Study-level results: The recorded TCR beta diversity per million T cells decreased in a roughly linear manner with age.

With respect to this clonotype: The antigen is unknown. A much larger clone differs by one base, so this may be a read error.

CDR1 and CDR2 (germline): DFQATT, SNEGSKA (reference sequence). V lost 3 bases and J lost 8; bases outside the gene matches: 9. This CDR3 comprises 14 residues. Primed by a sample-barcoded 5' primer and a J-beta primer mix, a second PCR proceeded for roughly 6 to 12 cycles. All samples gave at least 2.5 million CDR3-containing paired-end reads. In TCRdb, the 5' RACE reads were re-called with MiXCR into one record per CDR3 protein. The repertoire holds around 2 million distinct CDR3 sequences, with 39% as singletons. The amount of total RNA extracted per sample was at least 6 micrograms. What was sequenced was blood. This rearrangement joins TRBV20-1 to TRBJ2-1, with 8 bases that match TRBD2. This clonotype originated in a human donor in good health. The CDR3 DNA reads TGCAGTGCTAGTGGCGGGGGGATTGGGTATGAGCAGTTCTTC. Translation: CSASGGGIGYEQFF.